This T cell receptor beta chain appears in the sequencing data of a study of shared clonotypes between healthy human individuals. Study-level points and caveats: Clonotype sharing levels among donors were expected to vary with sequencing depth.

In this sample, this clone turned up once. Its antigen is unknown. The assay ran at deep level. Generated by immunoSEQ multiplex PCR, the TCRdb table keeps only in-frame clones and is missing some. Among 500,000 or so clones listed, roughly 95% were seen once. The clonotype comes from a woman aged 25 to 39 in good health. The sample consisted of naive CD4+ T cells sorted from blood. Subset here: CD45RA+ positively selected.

CDR3 sequence (DNA): TGTGCCAGCAGCTTGCTCGGAGTGGGGGGGATGAACACCGGGGAGCTGTTTTTT. Its protein product is CASSLLGVGGMNTGELFF. This rearrangement joins TRBV7-6 to TRBJ2-2, with 7 bases that match TRBD2. After removal of 3 bases from V and 1 base from J, the junction contained 11 bases not matched to a gene. The CDR3 runs 18 residues. Germline V gene sequence: CDR1 SGHVS, CDR2 FNYEAQ.